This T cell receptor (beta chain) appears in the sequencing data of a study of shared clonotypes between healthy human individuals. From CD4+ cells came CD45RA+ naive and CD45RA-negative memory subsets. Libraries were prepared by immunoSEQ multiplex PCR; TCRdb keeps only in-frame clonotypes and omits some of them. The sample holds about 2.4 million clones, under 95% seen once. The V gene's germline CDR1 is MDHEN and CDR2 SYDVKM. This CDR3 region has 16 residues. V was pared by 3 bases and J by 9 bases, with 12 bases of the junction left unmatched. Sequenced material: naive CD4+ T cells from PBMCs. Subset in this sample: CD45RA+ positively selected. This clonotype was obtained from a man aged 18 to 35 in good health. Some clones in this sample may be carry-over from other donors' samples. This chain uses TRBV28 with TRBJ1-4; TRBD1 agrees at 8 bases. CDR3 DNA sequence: TGTGCCAGCAGTTTGGGCAGGGGGCGCTCGGTACAAAAACTGTTTTTT. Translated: CASSLGRGRSVQKLFF.